The 8 T cell receptor beta chains presented below share a single source sample, sequenced in a study of T-cell reconstitution after alpha-beta-depleted transplantation in children. TCRbeta library construction was performed incorporating unique molecular identifiers. TCRdb independently ran MiXCR on the PCR reads; one entry per CDR3 protein. Of about 980,000 distinct CDR3 sequences in the sample, about 29% were seen once. The material sequenced was PBMCs, mostly from graft donor cells, taken 360 days after TCRalphabeta/CD19-depleted stem cell transplant. All receptors come from a boy under three years old who had a stem cell transplant for SCID, so the T cells may come from the graft donor.

The chain uses TRBV25-1 and TRBJ1-1, with unresolved D. From germline, CDR1 is MGHDK and CDR2 SYGVNS. With 4 bases removed from V and 7 bases from J, the gap between germline ends came to 7 bases. CDR3 size: 11 residues. Here the CDR3 reads CASSGENEAFF. The CDR3 DNA sequence: TGTGCCAGCAGTGGGGAGAATGAAGCTTTCTTT.

This clonotype has just one count. The CDR3 sequence: CASSLAGNGAYTF. DNA of the CDR3: TGTGCCAGCAGCTTAGCGGGGAACGGGGCCTACACCTTC. The genes are TRBV7-2 and TRBJ1-2; D perhaps matches TRBD1 (5 bases). Trimming removed 0 bases from V and 10 bases from J, with 12 bases in between. CDR1 is SGHTA, CDR2 FQGNSA, per germline. The CDR3 is made up of 13 amino acids.

This chain joins TRBV7-9 and TRBJ1-1; possible D gene TRBD1, 6 bases. This CDR3 spans 15 amino acids. CDR1 is SEHNR, CDR2 FQNEAQ, per germline (reference sequence). V was clipped by 5 bases and J by 3 bases, with 16 bases between them. Written as DNA, the CDR3 is TGTGCCAGCAGCAGCGTTTGGGGGGCAGACACTGAAGCTTTCTTT. It is translated as CASSSVWGADTEAFF.

The V gene is TRBV20-1, the J gene TRBJ2-3, with 10 nucleotides matching TRBD2. This CDR3 is built from 13 residues. The J segment lost 5 bases and the V segment lost 8 bases, leaving 7 bases of the junction unmatched. Germline assignment: CDR1 DFQATT and CDR2 SNEGSKA (reference sequence). The CDR3 DNA reads as TGCAGTTTCACCGGGACTAGCGTAGATACGCAGTATTTT. Its translation is CSFTGTSVDTQYF.

This clonotype was counted only a few times. The genes are TRBV28 and TRBJ1-1; D gene uncertain. The CDR3 is 16 residues long. Germline-derived CDR1 and CDR2 are MDHEN and SYDVKM. Trimming took 6 bases from V and 0 from J, leaving 17 bases between them. Here the CDR3 reads CASSPRRLLMNTEAFF. The CDR3 nucleotides read TGTGCCAGCAGCCCCAGGAGGCTCCTCATGAACACTGAAGCTTTCTTT.

This clonotype was detected a few times. The chain uses TRBV11-2 and TRBJ2-2; 8 nucleotides line up with TRBD1. Trimming removed 4 bases from V and 0 bases from J; junction bases left unmatched: 13. Germline CDR1 is SGHAT and CDR2 is FQNNGV. The CDR3 spans 19 residues. The CDR3 sequence: CASSSQGARIPTNTGELFF. DNA for the CDR3: TGTGCCAGCAGCTCCCAGGGGGCCCGAATCCCGACGAACACCGGGGAGCTGTTTTTT.

V and J are TRBV20-1 and TRBJ2-1, with D perhaps matching TRBD2 (6 bases). Germline V gene lookup returns CDR1 DFQATT and CDR2 SNEGSKA (reference sequence). This CDR3 comprises 15 residues. The V end was cut by 5 bases, the J end by 2 bases, with 16 bases between. CDR3 coding DNA: TGCAGTGCTGAACCGGGGGTCAAACCCTACAATGAGCAGTTCTTC. Its protein product is CSAEPGVKPYNEQFF.

The chain joins TRBV10-3 to TRBJ1-1; a possible D gene is TRBD1 (5 bases). Germline CDR1 reads ENHRY; CDR2 reads SYGVKD. The V and J ends lost 10 bases and 7 bases respectively, with 13 bases between them. The CDR3 extends over 11 amino acids. The CDR3 region has the DNA TGTGCCACCCACGGGACGGGTGAAGCTTTCTTT. The encoded protein is CATHGTGEAFF.